These 10 T cell receptor beta chains were all obtained from the same sample, sequenced in a study of blood T cell repertoires in COVID-19. The method was immunoSEQ multiplex PCR; TCRdb's version includes in-frame clones alone and lacks a portion of them. The sample yields about 400,000 clones, 70% to 90% seen once. Material: PBMCs or T cells enriched from blood (not recorded which). These receptor sequences come from a young woman with acute COVID-19.

This clone has just a few counts. The chain joins TRBV2 to TRBJ2-7; D may be TRBD1 (6 bases). CDR3 size: 14 residues. Trimming took 7 bases from V and 4 from J, leaving 17 bases between them. Germline loops: CDR1 SNHLY, CDR2 FYNNEI. CDR3 nucleotide sequence: TGTGCCAGCACGGCTTCAGGGGCAAGGTACGAGCAGTACTTC. Its protein is CASTASGARYEQYF.

The chain uses TRBV20-1 and TRBJ1-1; TRBD1 might be the D (5 bases). Germline V lookup: CDR1 DFQATT, CDR2 SNEGSKA (reference sequence). The CDR3 is 13 amino acids. V lost 3 bases to trimming and J lost 3 bases, with 11 bases between them. CDR3 in DNA: TGCAGTGCTAGTTACAAGGGGTACACTGAAGCTTTCTTT. It translates to CSASYKGYTEAFF.

The CDR3 coding sequence is TGTGCCAGTAGTTCCTGGACTAGCTACTCAGCCAGCTCCTACAATGAGCAGTTCTTC. Translation: CASSSWTSYSASSYNEQFF. This chain uses TRBV19 with TRBJ2-1, with 8 bases matching TRBD2. V gave up 5 bases and J gave up 0 bases; unmatched junction bases: 15. The CDR3 consists of 19 residues. Germline V gene data show CDR1 as LNHDA and CDR2 as SQIVND (reference sequence).

The rearrangement uses TRBV5-1 and TRBJ1-1; 9 bases match TRBD1. This CDR3 has 17 amino acids. Germline trimming cut 3 bases from V and 0 bases from J; bases unmatched to any gene: 9. The V gene's germline CDR1 is SGHRS and CDR2 YFSETQ. The CDR3 is CASSSEGQGWMNTEAFF. The CDR3 region has the DNA TGCGCCAGCAGCTCCGAGGGACAGGGTTGGATGAACACTGAAGCTTTCTTT.

The chain is built from TRBV3-1 (or the pseudogene TRBV3-2) and TRBJ1-2; TRBD1 aligns across 7 bases. The germline CDR1 and CDR2 sequences are LGHDT and YNNKEL (reference sequence). Trimming at V came to 5 bases and at J to 5 bases, leaving 11 bases not matched to a gene. The CDR3 is 15 amino acids. CDR3 protein: CASSSTINRGYGYTF. CDR3 coding DNA: TGTGCCAGCAGCTCCACAATTAACAGGGGATATGGCTACACCTTC.

This clone is a singleton in its sample. This sequence joins TRBV4-1 and TRBJ1-4, with TRBD1 as a possible D gene (5 bases). V lost 4 bases, J lost 0 bases, and 21 bases lay in between. Germline V CDR1 and CDR2: MGHRA, YSYEKL. This CDR3 comprises 19 residues. The DNA for the CDR3 is TGCGCCAGCAGCCCCCTTCCTCCAGGGCCCTATGCAACTAATGAAAAACTGTTTTTT. This codes for CASSPLPPGPYATNEKLFF.

The gene calls are TRBV30 and TRBJ1-5; D call uncertain. This CDR3 spans 14 amino acids. V lost 0 bases, J lost 6 bases, and 12 bases lay in between. Germline CDR1 reads GTSNPN; CDR2 reads SVGIG (reference sequence). The CDR3 DNA is TGTGCCTGGAGTGTAGGCGGGGTTGGTCAGCCCCAGCATTTT. Amino acid sequence: CAWSVGGVGQPQHF.

This chain links TRBV7-9 with TRBJ1-2; 7 bases agree with TRBD1. Per the germline V gene, CDR1 is SEHNR and CDR2 is FQNEAQ (reference sequence). CDR3 length equals 15 residues. Trimming at V came to 5 bases and at J to 4 bases, leaving 10 bases not matched to a gene. The CDR3 here is CASSPRDRPSYGYTF. The CDR3 region has the DNA TGTGCCAGCAGCCCCCGGGACAGACCAAGCTATGGCTACACCTTC.

The chain carries TRBV12-3 or TRBV12-4 and TRBJ1-2, with a weak D call TRBD1 (6 bases). Trimming stripped 2 bases from V and 8 bases from J, with 12 bases between. CDR3 length: 13 residues. DNA for the CDR3: TGTGCCAGCAGTTTACTCGGACAGCGGGGCTACACCTTC. Translation: CASSLLGQRGYTF.

V is TRBV9 and J is TRBJ2-7, with D possibly matching TRBD1 (5 bases). V shed 0 bases and J shed 4 bases, with 11 bases lying between them. Per the germline V gene, CDR1 is SGDLS and CDR2 is YYNGEE. This CDR3 has 14 residues. The CDR3 coding sequence is TGTGCCAGCAGCGTAGGACAGAAACCGTACGAGCAGTACTTC. This sequence encodes CASSVGQKPYEQYF.